This entry describes one T cell receptor (beta chain). Antigen specificity is unknown. This specimen belongs to a study of cytomegalovirus exposure and HLA in healthy donors. Overall study results and limits: Reports showed the classifier diagnosing cytomegalovirus status with high specificity and sensitivity.

The study drew the donors from its approximately 120-subject validation cohort, separate from the roughly 700-subject first cohort. Sequencing used immunoSEQ multiplex PCR; TCRdb keeps in-frame clones, though not all of them. The sample consists of about 170,000 clones, nearly 90% of them appearing once. The material sequenced was PBMCs. This receptor was obtained from a man between 18 and 35 years old in good health and CMV-seropositive.

This chain's CDR3 is CASSMGGGSETQYF. CDR3 in DNA: TGTGCCAGTAGTATGGGGGGTGGGTCAGAGACCCAGTACTTC. The chain links TRBV19 to TRBJ2-5; tentative D call: TRBD2 (6 bases). Trimming shortened V by 3 bases and J by 4 bases, and 12 bases separated the two germline ends. This CDR3 comprises 14 residues. Germline lookup yields CDR1 LNHDA and CDR2 SQIVND (reference sequence). Supplemented by reference TRBV19 and TRBJ2-5, the full variable domain reads DGGITQSPKYLFRKEGQNVTLSCEQNLNHDAMYWYRQDPGQGLRLIYYSQIVNDFQKGDIAEGYSVSREKKESFPLTVTSAQKNPTAFYLCASSMGGGSETQYFGPGTRLLVL.